Following are 10 T cell receptor beta chains from one sample sequenced in a study of identical twins. TCRdb reprocessed the 5' RACE reads via MiXCR and lists one record per CDR3 protein. This table holds about 210,000 distinct CDR3 sequences, around a tenth found once. Sequenced material: memory (CD45RO+) T cells sorted from blood. These receptors came from a woman aged 18-30 years in good health.

Ten or more counts support this clonotype. The rearrangement joins TRBV5-1 to TRBJ2-1; TRBD2 matches at 9 bases. V shed 0 bases, J shed 7 bases, and the junction held 5 bases outside the gene matches. The length of the CDR3 is 15 residues. Looked up from germline, CDR1 is SGHRS and CDR2 is YFSETQ. The CDR3 bases are TGCGCCAGCAGCTTGGGAAGCGGGGGGAGGAATGAGCAGTTCTTC. Encoded protein: CASSLGSGGRNEQFF.

V usage is TRBV6-6 and J usage is TRBJ2-1; possible D gene TRBD2, 6 bases. CDR1 MNHNY and CDR2 SVGAGI come from the germline V gene (reference sequence). The CDR3 loop spans 11 amino acids. V was shortened by 6 bases and J by 15 bases, with 15 bases between the two germline ends. The CDR3 DNA follows: TGTGCCAGCAGCCAGGCGGGAACGTTGTTCTTC. Translating it yields CASSQAGTLFF.

This clonotype was observed many times. This chain connects TRBV10-3 to TRBJ1-6, with a possible D match to TRBD1 (5 bases). Germline V CDR1 and CDR2: ENHRY, SYGVKD. With 10 bases removed from V and 5 bases from J, the gap between germline ends came to 9 bases. The CDR3 consists of 12 residues. CDR3 sequence: CATRQHNSPLHF. The CDR3 DNA sequence: TGTGCCACACGACAGCATAATTCACCCCTCCACTTT.

This chain links TRBV5-1 with TRBJ1-5; TRBD1 aligns across 12 bases. Trimming removed 7 bases from V and 4 bases from J; junction bases left unmatched: 9. CDR1 and CDR2 from the germline V gene are SGHRS and YFSETQ. The CDR3 has 16 amino acids. In DNA, the CDR3 is TGCGCCAGCCGGGGGGGGACAGGGGGCTTGAATCAGCCCCAGCATTTT. It is translated as CASRGGTGGLNQPQHF. The full variable domain, completed using reference TRBV5-1 and TRBJ1-5, is KAGVTQTPRYLIKTRGQQVTLSCSPISGHRSVSWYQQTPGQGLQFLFEYFSETQRNKGNFPGRFSGRQFSNSRSEMNVSTLELGDSALYLCASRGGTGGLNQPQHFGDGTRLSIL.

This clonotype turned up a few times. V is TRBV27 and J is TRBJ2-1, with 8 nucleotides matching TRBD1. The CDR3 is 15 residues long. Germline V gene data show CDR1 as MNHEY and CDR2 as SMNVEV (reference sequence). With 7 bases clipped from V and 8 bases from J, the junction kept 13 bases outside the gene matches. CDR3 sequence (DNA): TGTGCCAGCACCCGCCGAAGACAGGGGTCGGATGAGCAGTTCTTC. This translates into CASTRRRQGSDEQFF.

This clonotype was counted between two and nine times. This chain links TRBV7-2 with TRBJ2-7; 10 nucleotides line up with TRBD2. The J segment lost 4 bases and the V segment lost 2 bases, leaving 8 bases of the junction unmatched. Germline V lookup: CDR1 SGHTA, CDR2 FQGNSA. There are 16 residues in the CDR3. DNA for the CDR3: TGTGCCAGCAGCTTATCGGCTAGCGGGAGAACTTACGAGCAGTACTTC. Translated, it gives CASSLSASGRTYEQYF.

This clonotype has at least ten counts. V gene TRBV6-2 or TRBV6-3 combines with J gene TRBJ1-2, with D unresolved. The CDR3 totals 12 residues. The V gene lost 0 bases and the J gene lost 4 bases, with 3 bases spanning the gap. Germline V gene data show CDR1 as MNHEY and CDR2 as SVGEGT. The CDR3 reads CASSYSIYGYTF. CDR3 DNA: TGTGCCAGCAGTTACTCGATCTATGGCTACACCTTC.

This chain uses TRBV4-3 with TRBJ1-1; D may be TRBD1 (6 bases). Germline values: CDR1 LGHNA, CDR2 YSLEER. The germline V and J ends were trimmed by 3 bases and 4 bases, with 15 bases remaining between them. The CDR3 contains 15 residues. The CDR3 is CASSQDPTGSTEAFF. For the CDR3, the DNA is TGCGCCAGCAGCCAGGACCCTACAGGGAGCACTGAAGCTTTCTTT.

This chain joins TRBV11-2 and TRBJ2-1; D may match TRBD1 or TRBD2 (5 bases each). The V and J ends lost 2 bases and 0 bases respectively, with 8 bases between them. CDR3 size: 15 residues. Looked up from germline, CDR1 is SGHAT and CDR2 is FQNNGV. The CDR3 sequence is CASSLLGTSYNEQFF. The CDR3 nucleotides are TGTGCCAGCAGCTTATTAGGGACCTCCTACAATGAGCAGTTCTTC.

This clonotype was seen a handful of times. The chain combines TRBV5-1 with TRBJ2-7; 9 bases map to TRBD1. The CDR3 has 16 residues. V shed 2 bases, J shed 6 bases, and the junction held 12 bases outside the gene matches. Per the germline V gene, CDR1 is SGHRS and CDR2 is YFSETQ. This CDR3 reads CASSFAGTGSGSEQYF. The CDR3 bases are TGCGCCAGCAGCTTTGCCGGGACAGGGTCGGGGAGCGAGCAGTACTTC.